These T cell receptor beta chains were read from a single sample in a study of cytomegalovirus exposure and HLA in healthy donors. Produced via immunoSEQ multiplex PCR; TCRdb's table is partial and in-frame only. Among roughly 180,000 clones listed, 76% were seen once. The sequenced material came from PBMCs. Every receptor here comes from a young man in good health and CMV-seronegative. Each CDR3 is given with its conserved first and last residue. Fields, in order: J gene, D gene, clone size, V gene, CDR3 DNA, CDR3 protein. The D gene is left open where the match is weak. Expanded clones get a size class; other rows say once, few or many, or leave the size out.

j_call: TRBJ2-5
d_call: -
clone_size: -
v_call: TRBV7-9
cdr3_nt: TGTGCCAGCGGAGGTCGGGAGACCCAGTACTTC
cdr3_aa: CASGGRETQYF

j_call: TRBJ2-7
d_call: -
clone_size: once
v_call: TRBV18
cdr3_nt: TGTGCCAGCTCACCGATCCGGGACACCTACGAGCAGTACTTC
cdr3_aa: CASSPIRDTYEQYF

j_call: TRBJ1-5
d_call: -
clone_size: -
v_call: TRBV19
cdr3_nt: TGTGCCAGTAGTATTGGAGGGGTCAATCAGCCCCAGCATTTT
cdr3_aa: CASSIGGVNQPQHF

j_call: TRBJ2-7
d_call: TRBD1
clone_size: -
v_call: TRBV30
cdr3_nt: TGTGCCTGGGGGGAAGGGGGCGGGTACGAGCAGTACTTC
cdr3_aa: CAWGEGGGYEQYF

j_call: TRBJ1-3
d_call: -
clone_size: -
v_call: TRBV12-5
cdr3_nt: TGTGCTAGTGGTTTGGTACTTCCCCGAGTCTCTGGAAACACCATATATTTT
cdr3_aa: CASGLVLPRVSGNTIYF

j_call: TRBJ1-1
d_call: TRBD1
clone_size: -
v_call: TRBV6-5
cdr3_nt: TGTGCCAGCAGTGACTGGGGACAGGGGCCCACTGAAGCTTTCTTT
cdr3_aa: CASSDWGQGPTEAFF

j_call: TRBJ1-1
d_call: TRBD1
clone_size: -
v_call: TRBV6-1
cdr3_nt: TGTGCCAGCAGTGCCCGGACAGGGTTCGACACTGAAGCTTTCTTT
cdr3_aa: CASSARTGFDTEAFF

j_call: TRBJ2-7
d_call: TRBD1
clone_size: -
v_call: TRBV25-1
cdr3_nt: TGTGCCAGCAGTGGAGGAGGGACAGGCTACGAGCAGTACTTC
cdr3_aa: CASSGGGTGYEQYF

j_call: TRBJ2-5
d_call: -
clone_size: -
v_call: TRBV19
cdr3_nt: TGTGCCAGTAGTATGGACTATCAGACCCAGTACTTC
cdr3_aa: CASSMDYQTQYF

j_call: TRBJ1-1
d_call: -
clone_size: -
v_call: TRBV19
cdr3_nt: TGTGCCAGTAGTTCAGGACTTAACACTGAAGCTTTCTTT
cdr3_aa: CASSSGLNTEAFF

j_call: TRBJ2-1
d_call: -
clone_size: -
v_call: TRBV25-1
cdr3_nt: TGTGCCAGCAGTAGACTAGAGTTTACAAATGAGCAGTTCTTC
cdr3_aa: CASSRLEFTNEQFF

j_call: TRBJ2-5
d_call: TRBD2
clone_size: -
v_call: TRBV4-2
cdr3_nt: TGTGCCAGCAGCCAAGATCTCGTGACTAGCGGGAGGGCGTGGGAGACCCAGTACTTC
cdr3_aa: CASSQDLVTSGRAWETQYF

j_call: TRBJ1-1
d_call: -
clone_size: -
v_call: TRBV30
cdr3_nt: TGTGCCTGCCTGTGGACAGCCCCGAACACTGAAGCTTTCTTT
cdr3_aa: CACLWTAPNTEAFF

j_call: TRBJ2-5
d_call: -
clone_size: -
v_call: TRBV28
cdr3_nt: TGTGCCAGCAGTGAGGACAGTGGGGAGACCCAGTACTTC
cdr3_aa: CASSEDSGETQYF

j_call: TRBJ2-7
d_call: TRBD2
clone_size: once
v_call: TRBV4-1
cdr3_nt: TGCGCCAGCAGCCAAGATCTGAGCGGGAGTCTGTACGAGCAGTACTTC
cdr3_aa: CASSQDLSGSLYEQYF

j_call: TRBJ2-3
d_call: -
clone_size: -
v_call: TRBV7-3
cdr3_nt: TGTGCCAGCAGCTTAAGGGGTCCAGGGAGCACAGATACGCAGTATTTT
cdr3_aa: CASSLRGPGSTDTQYF

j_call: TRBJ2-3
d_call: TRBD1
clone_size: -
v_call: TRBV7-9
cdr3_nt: TGTGCCAGCAGCCCGGGACAGGGGGGCGATACGCAGTATTTT
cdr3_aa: CASSPGQGGDTQYF

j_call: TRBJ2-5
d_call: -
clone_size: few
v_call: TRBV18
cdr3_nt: TGTGCCAGCTCCGGGGAGACCCAGTACTTC
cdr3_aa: CASSGETQYF

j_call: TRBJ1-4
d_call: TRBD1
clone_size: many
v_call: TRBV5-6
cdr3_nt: TGTGCCAGCAGCCCGACAGGGCGTAATGAAAAACTGTTTTTT
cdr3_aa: CASSPTGRNEKLFF

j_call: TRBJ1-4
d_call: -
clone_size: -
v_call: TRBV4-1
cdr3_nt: TGCGCCAGCAGCCAAGATTACCTGGGGGAGGGGGAAAAACTGTTTTTT
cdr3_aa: CASSQDYLGEGEKLFF

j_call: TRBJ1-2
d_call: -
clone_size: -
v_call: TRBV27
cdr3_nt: TGTGCCAGCAGTTCGACTCGAGACAGTTTCGGTGGTGGCTACACCTTC
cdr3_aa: CASSSTRDSFGGGYTF